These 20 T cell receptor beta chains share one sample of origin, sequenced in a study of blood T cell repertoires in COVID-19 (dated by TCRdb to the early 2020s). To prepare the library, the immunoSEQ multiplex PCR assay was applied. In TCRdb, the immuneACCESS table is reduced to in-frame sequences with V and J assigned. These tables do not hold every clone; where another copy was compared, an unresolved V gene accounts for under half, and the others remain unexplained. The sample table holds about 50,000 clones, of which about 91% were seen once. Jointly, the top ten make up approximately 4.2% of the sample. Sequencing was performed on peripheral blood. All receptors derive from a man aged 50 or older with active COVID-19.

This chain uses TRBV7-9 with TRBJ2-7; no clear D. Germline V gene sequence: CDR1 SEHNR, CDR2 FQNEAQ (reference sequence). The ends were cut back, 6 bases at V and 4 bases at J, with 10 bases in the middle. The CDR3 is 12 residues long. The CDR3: CASSLSLYEQYF. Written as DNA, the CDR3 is TGTGCCAGCAGTCTAAGTCTATACGAGCAGTACTTC. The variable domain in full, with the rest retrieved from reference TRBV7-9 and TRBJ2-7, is DTGVSQNPRHKITKRGQNVTFRCDPISEHNRLYWYRQTLGQGPEFLTYFQNEAQLEKSRLLSDRFSAERPKGSFSTLEIQRTEQGDSAMYLCASSLSLYEQYFGPGTRLTVT.

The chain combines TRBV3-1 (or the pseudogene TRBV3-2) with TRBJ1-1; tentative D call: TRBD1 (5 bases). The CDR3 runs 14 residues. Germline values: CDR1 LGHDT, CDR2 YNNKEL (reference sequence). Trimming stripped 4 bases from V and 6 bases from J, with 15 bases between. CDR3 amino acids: CASSPAGGRAEAFF. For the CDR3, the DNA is TGTGCCAGCAGCCCAGCCGGGGGAAGGGCTGAAGCTTTCTTT.

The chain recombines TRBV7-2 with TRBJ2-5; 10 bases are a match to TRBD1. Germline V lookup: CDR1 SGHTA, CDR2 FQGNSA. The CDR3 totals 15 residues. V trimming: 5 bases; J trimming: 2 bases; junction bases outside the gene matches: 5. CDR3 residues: CASSKDRGSQETQYF. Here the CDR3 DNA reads TGTGCCAGCAGCAAGGACAGGGGGTCACAAGAGACCCAGTACTTC.

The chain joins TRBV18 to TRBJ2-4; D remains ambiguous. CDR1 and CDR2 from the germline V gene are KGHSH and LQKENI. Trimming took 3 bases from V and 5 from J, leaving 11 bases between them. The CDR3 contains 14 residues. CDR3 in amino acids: CASSPGLSENIQYF. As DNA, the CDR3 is TGTGCCAGCTCACCCGGCTTGAGCGAAAACATTCAGTACTTC. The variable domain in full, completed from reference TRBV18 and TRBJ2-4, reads NAGVMQNPRHLVRRRGQEARLRCSPMKGHSHVYWYRQLPEEGLKFMVYLQKENIIDESGMPKERFSAEFPKEGPSILRIQQVVRGDSAAYFCASSPGLSENIQYFGAGTRLSVL.

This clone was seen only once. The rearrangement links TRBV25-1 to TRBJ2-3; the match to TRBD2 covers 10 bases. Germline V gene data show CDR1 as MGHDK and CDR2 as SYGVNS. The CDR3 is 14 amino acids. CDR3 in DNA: TGTGCGGCAGCGGGGGGGCTCTTTACAGATACGCAGTATTTT. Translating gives CAAAGGLFTDTQYF. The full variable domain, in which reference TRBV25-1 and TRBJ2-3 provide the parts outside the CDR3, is EADIYQTPRYLVIGTGKKITLECSQTMGHDKMYWYQQDPGMELHLIHYSYGVNSTEKGDLSSESTVSRIRTEHFPLTLESARPSHTSQYLCAAAGGLFTDTQYFGPGTRLTVL.

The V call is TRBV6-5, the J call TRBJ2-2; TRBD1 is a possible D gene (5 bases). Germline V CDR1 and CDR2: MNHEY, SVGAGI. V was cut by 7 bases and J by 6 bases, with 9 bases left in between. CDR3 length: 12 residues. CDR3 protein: CASTEGAGELFF. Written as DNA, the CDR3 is TGTGCCAGCACCGAAGGGGCCGGGGAGCTGTTTTTT.

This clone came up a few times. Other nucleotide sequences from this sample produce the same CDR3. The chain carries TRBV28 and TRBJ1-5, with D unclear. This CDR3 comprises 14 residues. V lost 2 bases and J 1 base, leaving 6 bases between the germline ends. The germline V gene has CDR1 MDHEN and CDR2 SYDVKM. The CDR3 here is CASSLGGSNQPQHF. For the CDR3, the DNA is TGTGCCAGCAGTTTAGGAGGGAGCAATCAGCCCCAGCATTTT.

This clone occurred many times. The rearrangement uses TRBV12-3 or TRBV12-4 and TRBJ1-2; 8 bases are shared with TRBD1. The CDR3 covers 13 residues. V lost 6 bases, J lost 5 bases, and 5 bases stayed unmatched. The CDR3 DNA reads TGTGCCAGCAGCCCCACAGGGGGGTATGGCTACACCTTC. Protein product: CASSPTGGYGYTF.

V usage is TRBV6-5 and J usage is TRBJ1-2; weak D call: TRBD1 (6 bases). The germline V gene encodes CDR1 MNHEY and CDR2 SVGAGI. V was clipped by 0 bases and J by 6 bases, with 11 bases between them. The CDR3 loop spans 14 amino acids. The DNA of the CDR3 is TGTGCCAGCAGTTACTCTTACAGGGCTCATGGCTACACCTTC. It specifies CASSYSYRAHGYTF.

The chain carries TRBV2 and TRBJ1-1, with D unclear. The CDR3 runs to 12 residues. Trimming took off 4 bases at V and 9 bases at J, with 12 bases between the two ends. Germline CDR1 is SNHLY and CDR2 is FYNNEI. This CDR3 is CASSGLSSQAFF. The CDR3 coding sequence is TGTGCCAGCAGTGGGTTGAGTTCACAAGCTTTCTTT.

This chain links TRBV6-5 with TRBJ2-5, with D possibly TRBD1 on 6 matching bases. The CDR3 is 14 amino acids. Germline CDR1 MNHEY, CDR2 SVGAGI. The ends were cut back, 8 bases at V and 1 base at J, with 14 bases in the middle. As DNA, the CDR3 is TGTGCCAGCCTATTAGGGACACTCCAAGAGACCCAGTACTTC. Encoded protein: CASLLGTLQETQYF.

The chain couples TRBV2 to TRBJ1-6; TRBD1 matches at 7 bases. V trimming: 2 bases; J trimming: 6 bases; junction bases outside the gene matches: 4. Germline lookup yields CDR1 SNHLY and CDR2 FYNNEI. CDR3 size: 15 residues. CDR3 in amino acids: CASSERDSLNSPLHF. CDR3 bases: TGTGCCAGCAGTGAAAGGGACAGCCTTAATTCACCCCTCCACTTT.

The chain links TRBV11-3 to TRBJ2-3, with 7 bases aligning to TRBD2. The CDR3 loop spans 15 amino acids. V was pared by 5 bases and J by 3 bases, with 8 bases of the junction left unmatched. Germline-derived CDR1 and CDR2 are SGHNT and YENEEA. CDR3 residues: CASSPGLGRTDTQYF. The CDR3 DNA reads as TGTGCCAGCAGCCCCGGACTAGGCCGAACAGATACGCAGTATTTT.

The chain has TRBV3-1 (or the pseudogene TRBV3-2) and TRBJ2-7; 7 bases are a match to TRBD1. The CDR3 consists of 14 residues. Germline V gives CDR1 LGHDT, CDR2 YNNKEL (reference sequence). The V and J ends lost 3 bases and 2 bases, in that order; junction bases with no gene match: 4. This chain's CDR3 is CASSQYRGPYEQYF. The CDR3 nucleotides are TGTGCCAGCAGCCAGTACAGGGGTCCCTACGAGCAGTACTTC.

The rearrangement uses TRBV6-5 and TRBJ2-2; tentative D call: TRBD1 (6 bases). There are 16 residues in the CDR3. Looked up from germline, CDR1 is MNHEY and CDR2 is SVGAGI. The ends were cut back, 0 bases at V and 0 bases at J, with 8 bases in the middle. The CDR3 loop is CASSYSHRANTGELFF. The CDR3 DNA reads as TGTGCCAGCAGTTACTCTCACAGGGCGAACACCGGGGAGCTGTTTTTT.

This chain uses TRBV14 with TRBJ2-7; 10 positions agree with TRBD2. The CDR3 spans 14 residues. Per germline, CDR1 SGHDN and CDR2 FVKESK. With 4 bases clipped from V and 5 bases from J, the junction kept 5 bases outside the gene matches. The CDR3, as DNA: TGTGCCAGCAGCCCAGCGGGAGGGCCTCACGAGCAGTACTTC. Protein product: CASSPAGGPHEQYF.

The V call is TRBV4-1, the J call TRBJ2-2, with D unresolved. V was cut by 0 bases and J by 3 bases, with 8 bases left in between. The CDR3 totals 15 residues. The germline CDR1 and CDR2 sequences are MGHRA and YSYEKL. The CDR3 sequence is CASSQDWADTGELFF. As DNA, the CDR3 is TGCGCCAGCAGCCAAGATTGGGCAGACACCGGGGAGCTGTTTTTT.

The CDR3 loop is CASSSTGVSEAFF. CDR3 DNA sequence: TGTGCCAGCAGCTCAACAGGGGTTTCTGAAGCTTTCTTT. This rearrangement joins TRBV7-3 to TRBJ1-1, with TRBD1 matching 7 bases. The germline V gene has CDR1 SGHTA and CDR2 FQGTGA. The trim removed 4 bases at V and 6 bases at J, leaving 5 bases unmatched. This CDR3 is 13 amino acids long.

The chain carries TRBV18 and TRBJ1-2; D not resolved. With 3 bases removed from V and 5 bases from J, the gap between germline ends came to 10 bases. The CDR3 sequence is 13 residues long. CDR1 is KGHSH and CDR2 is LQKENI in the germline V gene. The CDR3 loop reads CASSPSGGYGYTF. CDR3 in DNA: TGTGCCAGCTCACCTTCCGGAGGGTATGGCTACACCTTC.

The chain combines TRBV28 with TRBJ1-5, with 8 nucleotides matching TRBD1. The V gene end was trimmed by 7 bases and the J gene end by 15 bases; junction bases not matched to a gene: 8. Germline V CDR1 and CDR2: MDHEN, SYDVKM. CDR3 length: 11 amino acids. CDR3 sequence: CASTGGAAGHF. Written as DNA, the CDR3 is TGTGCCAGCACAGGGGGCGCTGCCGGGCATTTT.